These T cell receptor beta chains were read from a single sample in a study of Ad26.COV2.S vaccination and SARS-CoV-2 variants. Measured with immunoSEQ multiplex PCR; TCRdb has only the in-frame clones, and not every one. The sample yields around 420,000 clones, approximately 87% seen once. Sample: peripheral blood, taken in a trial of Ad26.COV2.S vaccine versus placebo. These receptor sequences come from a person between 18 and 60 years old who received the Ad26.COV2.S COVID-19 vaccine or a placebo. Each CDR3 is given with its conserved first and last residue. D genes are given only for firm matches. Clone sizes are given selectively: once, few, many, or a class where the clone is expanded.

.	.	TRBV24-1	TRBJ1-1	TGTGCCACCCGGAGGGGCAGGGGTGACACTGAAGCTTTCTTT	CATRRGRGDTEAFF
.	.	TRBV6-2/TRBV6-3	TRBJ2-7	TGTGCCAGCAGTGGACAAACAACCTACGAGCAGTACTTC	CASSGQTTYEQYF
.	.	TRBV6-9	TRBJ1-5	TGTGCCAGCACGATTTGGGGGGTCTATCAGCCCCAGCATTTT	CASTIWGVYQPQHF
.	.	TRBV6-5	TRBJ1-5	TGTGCCAGCATCTTACTTGACAGGTCCAATCAGCCCCAGCATTTT	CASILLDRSNQPQHF
.	.	TRBV29-1	TRBJ1-4	TGCAGCGTTGATCGGAGCACCCCCACTAATGAAAAACTGTTTTTT	CSVDRSTPTNEKLFF
.	.	TRBV7-9	TRBJ2-3	TGTGCCAGCAGCTCTTCGACAGGTAGCGGTATATCAGATACGCAGTATTTT	CASSSSTGSGISDTQYF
TRBD1	once	TRBV4-1	TRBJ2-3	TGCGCCAGCAGCCAAGATCGGAGGACAGGGAGATCGGATACGCAGTATTTT	CASSQDRRTGRSDTQYF
.	.	TRBV4-2	TRBJ1-6	TGTGCCAGCAGCCAGTGGACCCGGGACGATAATTCACCCCTCCACTTT	CASSQWTRDDNSPLHF
.	once	TRBV19	TRBJ1-2	TGTGCCAGTAGTATGTCTGGGGGAATCTATGGCTACACCTTC	CASSMSGGIYGYTF
.	.	TRBV10-1	TRBJ1-4	TGCGCCAGCCCAGGACAGCCCCAGGGGGAAAAACTGTTTTTT	CASPGQPQGEKLFF
.	.	TRBV27	TRBJ1-3	TGTGCCAGCAGGGGGATCCCCTCTGGAAACACCATATATTTT	CASRGIPSGNTIYF
TRBD2	once	TRBV9	TRBJ2-5	TGTGCCAGCAGCGCTGGGACTAGACAAGGGGAGACCCAGTACTTC	CASSAGTRQGETQYF
TRBD2	.	TRBV19	TRBJ2-3	TGTGCCAGTAGTATAACCCCGGCTAGCGGGGAGCCTTATTTT	CASSITPASGEPYF
TRBD1	.	TRBV5-1	TRBJ1-1	TGCGCCAGCAGCCAGGACAGGGCAATGAACACTGAAGCTTTCTTT	CASSQDRAMNTEAFF
.	.	TRBV4-1	TRBJ2-2	TGCGCCAGCAGCCAAGCTTCTTCCCGGGGAGGCACCGGGGAGCTGTTTTTT	CASSQASSRGGTGELFF
TRBD1	.	TRBV7-3	TRBJ1-2	TGTGCCAGCAGCTTAACTGGGACAGGGAACTATGGCTACACCTTC	CASSLTGTGNYGYTF
.	.	TRBV28	TRBJ1-2	TGTGCCAGCAGAGCCCAAGGACGGCAAGCGGCGTATGGCTACACCTTC	CASRAQGRQAAYGYTF
TRBD1	.	TRBV27	TRBJ1-1	TGTGCCAGCAGACGGGACAGGGAGACTGAAGCTTTCTTT	CASRRDRETEAFF
TRBD1	.	TRBV5-4	TRBJ1-4	TGTGCCAGCAGCTTGCAGGGGGCGATTGAGGAAAAACTGTTTTTT	CASSLQGAIEEKLFF
TRBD2	once	TRBV5-1	TRBJ2-2	TGCGCCAGCAGCGATCCCCTGGCGGGGGATTACACCGGGGAGCTGTTTTTT	CASSDPLAGDYTGELFF
TRBD2	.	TRBV7-7	TRBJ2-1	TGTGCTAGCAGCTTAGAAGGGACTAGCGGGGGGGGTGAGCAGTTCTTC	CASSLEGTSGGGEQFF
.	many	TRBV30	TRBJ1-1	TGTGCCTGGAGTTTCACAGGGAACACTGAAGCTTTCTTT	CAWSFTGNTEAFF
TRBD1	.	TRBV4-3	TRBJ2-2	TGCGCCAGCAGCCAAGATGGGACAGAGACCGGGGAGCTGTTTTTT	CASSQDGTETGELFF
.	.	TRBV12-3/TRBV12-4	TRBJ2-3	TGTGCCAGCACGTTAGGGGACCCCCCCGACTATTTT	CASTLGDPPDYF
.	.	TRBV19	TRBJ1-5	TGTGCCAGTAGTATTAGCCATAATGCTTTTCAGCCCCAGCATTTT	CASSISHNAFQPQHF
.	.	TRBV23-1	TRBJ2-3	TGCGCCAGCGGGCATAGTTTCTACACAGATACGCAGTATTTT	CASGHSFYTDTQYF
.	.	TRBV7-3	TRBJ2-5	TGTGCCAGCAGCCTAAACCGCGGGGAGACCCAGTACTTC	CASSLNRGETQYF
.	.	TRBV9	TRBJ2-7	TGTGCCAGCAGCGAATCTGTAGGGGGGGCTCTCTACGAGCAGTACTTC	CASSESVGGALYEQYF
.	.	TRBV6-5	TRBJ1-4	TGTGCCAGCAGTTACTCGTGGGCGGGCAATGAAAAACTGTTTTTT	CASSYSWAGNEKLFF
.	once	TRBV7-6	TRBJ2-7	TGTGCCAGCACTCCCTCTACGTTGCACGAGCAGTACTTC	CASTPSTLHEQYF
TRBD2	many	TRBV6-2/TRBV6-3	TRBJ2-2	TGTGCCAGCAGTTCGACTAGCGGATACACCGGGGAGCTGTTTTTT	CASSSTSGYTGELFF
.	.	TRBV30	TRBJ1-2	TGTGCCTGGAGTGTAGTCCGGGGCCATCCCTATGGCTACACCTTC	CAWSVVRGHPYGYTF
TRBD1	once	TRBV7-6	TRBJ2-1	TGTGCCAGCAGCTCGAGAGGGACAGAAGACAATGAGCAGTTCTTC	CASSSRGTEDNEQFF
.	.	TRBV7-2	TRBJ1-5	TGTGCCAGCAGCTTACGGAGCGGCAATCAGCCCCAGCATTTT	CASSLRSGNQPQHF
TRBD2	.	TRBV6-1	TRBJ2-1	TGTGCCAGCAGTGCGACTAGCGGGGGGTCCTACAATGAGCAGTTCTTC	CASSATSGGSYNEQFF
.	.	TRBV19	TRBJ1-1	TGTGCCAGTAGTATGTTTCGAGGTGAAGCTTTCTTT	CASSMFRGEAFF
TRBD2	.	TRBV12-5	TRBJ2-2	TGTGCTAGTGGTTTTGGAGCGGGGGGCCGCACCGGGGAGCTGTTTTTT	CASGFGAGGRTGELFF
TRBD1	.	TRBV19	TRBJ2-5	TGTGCCAGTAGTACCCGGGGGACAGGGAGGGAGACCCAGTACTTC	CASSTRGTGRETQYF
.	.	TRBV27	TRBJ2-3	TGTGCCAGCAGGCCGGCGGGACAGTACACAGATACGCAGTATTTT	CASRPAGQYTDTQYF
.	.	TRBV5-1	TRBJ2-7	TGCGCCAGCAGCTTGTGGGGCCTCTACGAGCAGTACTTC	CASSLWGLYEQYF
TRBD1	once	TRBV15	TRBJ2-3	TGTGCCACCAGCATAGGGGACAGTTTCCCAGATACGCAGTATTTT	CATSIGDSFPDTQYF
TRBD1	.	TRBV19	TRBJ1-1	TGTGCCAGTAGTATAGATCAGGGGGCGAGGACTGAAGCTTTCTTT	CASSIDQGARTEAFF
.	once	TRBV27	TRBJ2-5	TGTGCCAGCAGTTTCCCGGGCGGGACCCAGTACTTC	CASSFPGGTQYF
.	.	TRBV19	TRBJ2-7	TGTGCCAGTAGTATAGGGACGGGCCCTATACACTACGAGCAGTACTTC	CASSIGTGPIHYEQYF
.	.	TRBV24-1	TRBJ2-1	TGTGCCACCAGTCGCGACAGCAGCTCCTACAATGAGCAGTTCTTC	CATSRDSSSYNEQFF
.	once	TRBV7-9	TRBJ2-1	TGTGCCAGCAGCTTAGACCCGGGGGCCTACAATGAGCAGTTCTTC	CASSLDPGAYNEQFF
.	.	TRBV7-2	TRBJ2-3	TGTGCCAGCAGCTTAGAGCAGGACACAGATACGCAGTATTTT	CASSLEQDTDTQYF
.	.	TRBV9	TRBJ1-2	TGTGCCAGCAGCGTAGCCCATAACTATGGCTACACCTTC	CASSVAHNYGYTF
.	.	TRBV5-4	TRBJ2-3	TGTGCCAGCAGCAGCCGGGGTAGCCCAGATACGCAGTATTTT	CASSSRGSPDTQYF
.	.	TRBV5-1	TRBJ2-7	TGCGCCAGCAGCTTGCGTGAGAACTACTACGAGCAGTACTTC	CASSLRENYYEQYF
.	.	TRBV28	TRBJ2-7	TGTGCCAGCAACCATGACCTGGGAGGCGAGCAGTACTTC	CASNHDLGGEQYF
.	.	TRBV24-1	TRBJ1-5	TGTGCCACCAGTGACCCAGGCAATCAGCCCCAGCATTTT	CATSDPGNQPQHF